These T cell receptor beta chains were read from a single sample in a study of shared clonotypes between healthy human individuals. TCRdb keeps only in-frame clones here, not all; method: immunoSEQ multiplex PCR. This table has more than 2,000,000 clones, roughly 92% appearing once. Input material: naive CD4+ T cells sorted from blood. These receptors were collected from a young man in good health. The CDR3 runs from the conserved cysteine through the conserved F or W. Each record gives: clone size, V gene, CDR3 length, J gene, D gene, CDR3 DNA, CDR3 protein. D genes are given only for firm matches. A clone size is listed for some rows: how often the clone was seen (once, few, many), or a class if it is expanded.

.,TRBV18,14,TRBJ1-2,.,TGTGCCAGCTCACCACGGCAGGATAACTATGGCTACACCTTC,CASSPRQDNYGYTF
once,TRBV7-2,16,TRBJ2-3,TRBD2,TGTGCCAGCAGCCACCGACGGGGGGGGATCACAGATACGCAGTATTTT,CASSHRRGGITDTQYF
.,TRBV9,13,TRBJ2-1,.,TGTGCCCCTCCCCGAGGGGGAGGCAATGAGCAGTTCTTC,CAPPRGGGNEQFF
.,TRBV5-1,16,TRBJ2-7,.,TGCGCCAGCAGCACCCAACCAAATGTAGCGGTATACGAGCAGTACTTC,CASSTQPNVAVYEQYF
.,TRBV28,13,TRBJ1-5,.,TGTGCCAGCAGTGAGGGGTACAATCAGCCCCAGCATTTT,CASSEGYNQPQHF
.,TRBV19,16,TRBJ2-7,TRBD2,TGTGCCAGTAGTATATCAGGACTAGCGGAGTATTACGAGCAGTACTTC,CASSISGLAEYYEQYF
.,TRBV28,15,TRBJ1-5,TRBD1,TGTGCCAGCAGCTTTCTGACAGGGGGCAATCAGCCCCAGCATTTT,CASSFLTGGNQPQHF
.,TRBV27,15,TRBJ2-3,TRBD2,TGTGCCAGCACTTCTGGGACTAGCGGCACAGATACGCAGTATTTT,CASTSGTSGTDTQYF
.,TRBV18,15,TRBJ2-2,.,TGTGCCAGCTCACCGTTCGGGGTGAACACCGGGGAGCTGTTTTTT,CASSPFGVNTGELFF
.,TRBV5-6,16,TRBJ1-1,TRBD1,TGTGCCAGCAGCATGGACAGGGGGCAGGTGGACACTGAAGCTTTCTTT,CASSMDRGQVDTEAFF
once,TRBV10-3,13,TRBJ2-5,.,TGTGCCATCAGTGACGGCAGGGGAGAGACCCAGTACTTC,CAISDGRGETQYF
.,TRBV27,15,TRBJ2-7,TRBD2,TGTGCCACCTCACCCCAAGGGACTAGCGGCTACGAGCAGTACTTC,CATSPQGTSGYEQYF
.,TRBV5-1,15,TRBJ2-7,.,TGCGCCAGCAGCCTTTTATCCGGGACGATCGACGAGCAGTACTTC,CASSLLSGTIDEQYF
.,TRBV6-1,14,TRBJ2-5,TRBD1,TGTGCCACCTCATCGACAGGGGGCAGGGAGACCCAGTACTTC,CATSSTGGRETQYF
.,TRBV2,14,TRBJ1-4,.,TGTGCCAGCAGTACGACGGGAAATCCTGAAAAACTGTTTTTT,CASSTTGNPEKLFF
.,TRBV7-2,13,TRBJ1-5,.,TGTGCCAGCAGCTTCAAAGTTGAACAGCCCCAGCATTTT,CASSFKVEQPQHF
.,TRBV25-1,13,TRBJ2-7,.,TGTGCCAGCAGTGATGTAGCCTCCTACGAGCAGTACTTC,CASSDVASYEQYF
.,TRBV4-1,19,TRBJ1-3,TRBD1,TGCGCCAGCAGCCAAGCGGAGACAGGGCCCATCCGCTCTGGAAACACCATATATTTT,CASSQAETGPIRSGNTIYF
.,TRBV7-9,15,TRBJ2-3,.,TGTGCCAGCAGCTTAGATTGGGTTAGCACAGATACGCAGTATTTT,CASSLDWVSTDTQYF
once,TRBV6-6,14,TRBJ2-3,.,TGTGCCAGCAGTTACGGACTGAGCACAGATACGCAGTATTTT,CASSYGLSTDTQYF
few,TRBV5-1,13,TRBJ1-5,.,TGCGCCAGCAGCATCGAACAGGAGTGGCCCCAGCATTTT,CASSIEQEWPQHF
.,TRBV4-2,15,TRBJ2-1,.,TGTGCCAGCAGCCGAAGAGTCGGGGACTACAATGAGCAGTTCTTC,CASSRRVGDYNEQFF
.,TRBV2,16,TRBJ1-2,TRBD1,TGTGCCAGCAGTGAAATTATGAGGGGGCTGGACTATGGCTACACCTTC,CASSEIMRGLDYGYTF
.,TRBV6-1,19,TRBJ2-1,TRBD2,TGTGCCAGCAGTGAAGCGCGGGGTAGCGGGGATAGCTCCTACAATGAGCAGTTCTTC,CASSEARGSGDSSYNEQFF
.,TRBV7-2,14,TRBJ1-4,TRBD1,TGTGCCAGCAGCGAACAGGGGAACCGTGAAAAACTGTTTTTT,CASSEQGNREKLFF
.,TRBV28,12,TRBJ2-1,.,TGTGCCAGCAGTCTGCAGGGGTTTGAGCAGTTCTTC,CASSLQGFEQFF
.,TRBV6-1,12,TRBJ1-1,.,TGTGCCGCGACAGCGCCGAACACTGAAGCTTTCTTT,CAATAPNTEAFF
.,TRBV27,16,TRBJ1-4,.,TGTGCCAGCAGTTTCCGCCGACTTGGAACTAATGAAAAACTGTTTTTT,CASSFRRLGTNEKLFF
.,TRBV7-2,16,TRBJ2-1,TRBD2,TGTGCCAGCAGCAAAGGACTAGCGGGGGGTTACAATGAGCAGTTCTTC,CASSKGLAGGYNEQFF
.,TRBV29-1,11,TRBJ1-2,.,TGCAGCGTCTCTCTTTCGCCCGACTACACCTTC,CSVSLSPDYTF
.,TRBV19,16,TRBJ1-5,TRBD1,TGTGCCAGTAGTATGATGGGCAGGGGGGACAATCAGCCCCAGCATTTT,CASSMMGRGDNQPQHF
.,TRBV5-4,16,TRBJ2-5,TRBD1,TGTGCCAGCAGCTTGGGGGGACAGGGGGTCCAAGAGACCCAGTACTTC,CASSLGGQGVQETQYF
.,TRBV7-9,14,TRBJ1-3,.,TGTGCCAGCAGCTTTGCAGGGTCGGGAAACACCATATATTTT,CASSFAGSGNTIYF
.,TRBV19,16,TRBJ1-1,TRBD1,TGTGCCAGTAGTATTGCGGACAGGCCTGGGGGCACTGAAGCTTTCTTT,CASSIADRPGGTEAFF
once,TRBV30,14,TRBJ2-1,.,TGTGCCTGGATGGCACTAGCAAATCGCAATGAGCAGTTCTTC,CAWMALANRNEQFF
.,TRBV27,17,TRBJ1-5,.,TGTGCCAGCAGAACTGTCTGGGACCAAAATAGCAATCAGCCCCAGCATTTT,CASRTVWDQNSNQPQHF
.,TRBV6-1,14,TRBJ1-2,TRBD1,TGTGCCAGCAGCCACTCGGGACAGGGACGCGGCTACACCTTC,CASSHSGQGRGYTF
few,TRBV9,15,TRBJ1-3,.,TGTGCCAGCAGCTCGGACGGCATCTCTGGAAACACCATATATTTT,CASSSDGISGNTIYF
.,TRBV7-2,15,TRBJ2-3,.,TGTGCCAGCAGTCCCGGGACACTAATCACAGATACGCAGTATTTT,CASSPGTLITDTQYF
.,TRBV30,13,TRBJ2-5,.,TGTGCCTGGAGTGTAGAGGGGCCTGAGACCCAGTACTTC,CAWSVEGPETQYF
.,TRBV6-5,14,TRBJ2-7,TRBD2,TGTGCCAGCCGAAGAGCGGGAGGGCCCTACGAGCAGTACTTC,CASRRAGGPYEQYF
.,TRBV6-6,14,TRBJ1-1,.,TGTGCCAGCAGACTCCGGCCTCAGAACACTGAAGCTTTCTTT,CASRLRPQNTEAFF
.,TRBV6-5,15,TRBJ1-1,.,TGTGCCAGCAGTTACTCTTCCACGACTTTGTATGAAGCTTTCTTT,CASSYSSTTLYEAFF
.,TRBV4-3,13,TRBJ2-7,.,TGCGCCAGCAGCCGAGACCGGTACTACGAGCAGTACTTC,CASSRDRYYEQYF
.,TRBV5-6,15,TRBJ2-1,.,TGTGCCAGCAGCTCATCCGCGGGACCCCTCGGTGAGCAGTTCTTC,CASSSSAGPLGEQFF
.,TRBV14,14,TRBJ1-6,.,TGTGCCAGCAGCCAAGGTGGCAGGTATTCACCCCTCCACTTT,CASSQGGRYSPLHF
.,TRBV11-2,12,TRBJ1-5,.,TGTGCCAGCAGCGCCCAGGGCCAGCCCCAGCATTTT,CASSAQGQPQHF